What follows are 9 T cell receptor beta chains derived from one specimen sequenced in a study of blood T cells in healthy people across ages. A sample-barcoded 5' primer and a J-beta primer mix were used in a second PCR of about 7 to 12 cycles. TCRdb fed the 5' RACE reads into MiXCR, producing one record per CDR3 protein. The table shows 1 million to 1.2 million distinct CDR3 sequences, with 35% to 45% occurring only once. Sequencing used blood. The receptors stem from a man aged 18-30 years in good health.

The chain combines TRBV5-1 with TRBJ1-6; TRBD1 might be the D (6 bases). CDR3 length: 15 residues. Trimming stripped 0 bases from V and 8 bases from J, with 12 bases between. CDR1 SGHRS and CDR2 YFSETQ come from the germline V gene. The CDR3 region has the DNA TGCGCCAGCAGCTTGGTGGGCAGGGGTTATTCACCCCTCCACTTT. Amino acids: CASSLVGRGYSPLHF.

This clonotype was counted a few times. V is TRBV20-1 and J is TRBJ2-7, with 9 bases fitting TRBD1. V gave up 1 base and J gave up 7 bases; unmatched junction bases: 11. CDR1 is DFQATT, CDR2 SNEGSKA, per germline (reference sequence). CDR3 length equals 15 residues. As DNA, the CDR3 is TGCAGTGCTAGAGTGGACAGGGGCAGGTACAATGAGCAGTACTTC. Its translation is CSARVDRGRYNEQYF.

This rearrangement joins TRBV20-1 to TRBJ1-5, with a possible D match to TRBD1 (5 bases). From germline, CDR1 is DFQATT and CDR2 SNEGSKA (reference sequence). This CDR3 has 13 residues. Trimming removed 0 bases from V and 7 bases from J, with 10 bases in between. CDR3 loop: CSARDEGRQPQHF. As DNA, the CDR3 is TGCAGTGCTAGAGATGAGGGACGGCAGCCCCAGCATTTT.

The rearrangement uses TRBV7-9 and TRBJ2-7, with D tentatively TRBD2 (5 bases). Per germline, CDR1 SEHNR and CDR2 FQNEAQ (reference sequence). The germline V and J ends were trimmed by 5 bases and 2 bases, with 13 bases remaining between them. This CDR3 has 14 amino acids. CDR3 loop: CASSPEGSPYEQYF. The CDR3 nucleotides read TGTGCCAGCAGCCCGGAAGGGAGCCCCTACGAGCAGTACTTC.

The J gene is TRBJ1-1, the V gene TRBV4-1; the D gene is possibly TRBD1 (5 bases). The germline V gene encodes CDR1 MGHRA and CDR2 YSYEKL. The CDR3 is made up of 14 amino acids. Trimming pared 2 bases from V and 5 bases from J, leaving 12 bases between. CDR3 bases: TGCGCCAGCAGCCAACCAGGGACCAGGACTGAAGCTTTCTTT. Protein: CASSQPGTRTEAFF.

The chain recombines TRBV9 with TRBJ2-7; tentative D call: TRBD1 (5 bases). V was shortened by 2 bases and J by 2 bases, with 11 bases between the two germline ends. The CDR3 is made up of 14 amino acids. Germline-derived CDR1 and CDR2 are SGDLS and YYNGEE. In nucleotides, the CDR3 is TGTGCCAGCAGCGTCGACAGTAGGGCCTACGAGCAGTACTTC. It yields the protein CASSVDSRAYEQYF.

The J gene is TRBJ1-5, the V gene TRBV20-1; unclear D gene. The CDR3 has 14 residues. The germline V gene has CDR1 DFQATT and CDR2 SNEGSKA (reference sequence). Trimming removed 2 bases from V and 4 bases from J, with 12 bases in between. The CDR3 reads CSARFGVRNQPQHF. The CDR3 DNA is TGCAGTGCTAGATTCGGAGTTAGGAATCAGCCCCAGCATTTT.

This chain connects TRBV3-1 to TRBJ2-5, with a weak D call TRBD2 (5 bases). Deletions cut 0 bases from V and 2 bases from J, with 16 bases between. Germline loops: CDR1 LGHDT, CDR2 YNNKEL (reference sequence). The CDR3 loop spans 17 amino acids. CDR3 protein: CASSQDPLADGQETQYF. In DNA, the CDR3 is TGTGCCAGCAGCCAAGATCCCCTAGCTGATGGACAAGAGACCCAGTACTTC.

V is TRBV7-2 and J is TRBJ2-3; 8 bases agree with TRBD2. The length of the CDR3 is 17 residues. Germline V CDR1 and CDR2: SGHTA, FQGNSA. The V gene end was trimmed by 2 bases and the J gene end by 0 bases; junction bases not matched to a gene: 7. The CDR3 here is CASSLLGAGESTDTQYF. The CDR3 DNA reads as TGTGCCAGCAGCTTATTAGGAGCGGGGGAGAGCACAGATACGCAGTATTTT.